Here is one TCR beta chain with its context. What it binds is not known. A single base separates this from a much larger clone, so it may be a read error. Germline-derived CDR1 and CDR2 are SGDLS and YYNGEE. There are 14 residues in the CDR3. Subjects with ophthalmopathy showed a Clinical Activity Score no lower than 3, a NOSPECS grade no lower than 4, and a duration shorter than 3 months. Uncontrolled infection, other autoimmune disease, pregnancy or lactation excluded patients. The data originate from a study of T cells in Graves' hyperthyroidism and ophthalmopathy. Study-wide context: It was at initial diagnosis, before any treatment, that peripheral blood was collected. Findings of the study overall: The model foresaw ophthalmopathy a median around 6 months prior to onset.

Amplification of TCR beta CDR3 regions used RNA as the template. The HTBI primer set drove a first-round RT-PCR of the TCR CDR3. TCRdb reanalysed the multiplex PCR reads using MiXCR and keeps one entry per CDR3 protein. The sample records around 490,000 distinct CDR3 sequences, 15% to 20% being singletons. The sample taken for sequencing was blood. The sequence was obtained from a man aged 35 to 55 with Graves' ophthalmopathy. The rearrangement joins TRBV9 to TRBJ2-1; D perhaps matches TRBD2 (5 bases). TRBJ2-7 matches the DNA end more closely, so the J call is doubtful. In DNA form, the CDR3 reads TGTGCCAGCAGCGTAGGGACTCTTTACAATGAGCAGTACTTC. Its protein is CASSVGTLYNEQYF.